The 12 T cell receptor beta chains in this list originate from one sample, sequenced in a study of T cell responses to AZD1222 COVID-19 vaccine. Sequenced by immunoSEQ multiplex PCR; TCRdb stores in-frame clones only, minus some. The repertoire holds about 130,000 clones, with around 85% as singletons. The sample was peripheral blood, taken 28 days after the second AZD1222 dose. Receptors originate from an adult who received the AZD1222 COVID-19 vaccine.

The CDR3 coding sequence is TGCAGCGTTCGTACTAGCGGGGTTCCCAAAGAGACCCAGTACTTC. This gives the protein CSVRTSGVPKETQYF. The chain combines TRBV29-1 with TRBJ2-5, with 10 bases aligning to TRBD2. The CDR3 runs 15 residues. V was clipped by 5 bases and J by 3 bases; unmatched bases: 9. Germline CDR1 reads SQVTM; CDR2 reads ANQGSEA.

V usage is TRBV27 and J usage is TRBJ1-1; D unresolved. Between the trimmed V and J ends, which lost 8 bases and 2 bases, there was a span of 15 bases. There are 14 residues in the CDR3. Germline lookup yields CDR1 MNHEY and CDR2 SMNVEV (reference sequence). The CDR3 bases are TGTGCCAGCGGATCCCTCCTGGGTAACACTGAAGCTTTCTTT. Protein product: CASGSLLGNTEAFF.

The V gene is TRBV5-1, the J gene TRBJ1-2; 12 nucleotides agree with TRBD1. Per the germline V gene, CDR1 is SGHRS and CDR2 is YFSETQ. The trim removed 2 bases at V and 3 bases at J, leaving 2 bases unmatched. This CDR3 comprises 15 residues. The CDR3 loop reads CASSFGTGGDYGYTF. The DNA for the CDR3 is TGCGCCAGCAGCTTCGGGACAGGGGGCGACTATGGCTACACCTTC.

In this sample, this clone turned up a few times. This chain joins TRBV5-1 and TRBJ2-7; D is unresolved. Per germline, CDR1 SGHRS and CDR2 YFSETQ. The CDR3 runs to 15 residues. Deletions cut 0 bases from V and 0 bases from J, with 10 bases between. The DNA of the CDR3 is TGCGCCAGCAGCTTGGGATCAGCTGGCTCCTACGAGCAGTACTTC. Translating it yields CASSLGSAGSYEQYF.

The chain couples TRBV2 to TRBJ1-5; D may be TRBD1 (5 bases). There are 13 residues in the CDR3. The germline V gene encodes CDR1 SNHLY and CDR2 FYNNEI. The V gene lost 8 bases and the J gene lost 1 base, with 9 bases spanning the gap. The CDR3 DNA is TGTGCCAGCGACAGAGGGAGCAATCAGCCCCAGCATTTT. Residues: CASDRGSNQPQHF.

This clone was observed once. The rearrangement joins TRBV25-1 to TRBJ2-7; D assignment may be TRBD1 or TRBD2 (6 bases each). The CDR3 contains 15 residues. The germline V gene has CDR1 MGHDK and CDR2 SYGVNS. Trimming removed 4 bases from V and 5 bases from J, with 18 bases in between. This CDR3 is CASSAGAGKYDEQYF. For the CDR3, the DNA is TGTGCCAGCAGTGCGGGGGCAGGGAAGTACGACGAGCAGTACTTC.

The chain employs TRBV19 and TRBJ2-1; 9 bases fit TRBD2. CDR3 length equals 18 residues. V shed 1 base, J shed 3 bases, and the junction held 10 bases outside the gene matches. Per germline, CDR1 LNHDA and CDR2 SQIVND (reference sequence). CDR3 loop: CASSIVEGIAGVYNEQFF. The CDR3 DNA sequence: TGTGCCAGTAGTATAGTGGAGGGGATAGCGGGGGTCTACAATGAGCAGTTCTTC.

This clone was seen once. The CDR3 coding sequence is TGTGCCAGCATCGTGAACACTGAAGCTTTCTTT. Translation gives CASIVNTEAFF. This chain links TRBV28 with TRBJ1-1; D is ambiguous. V was shortened by 7 bases and J by 0 bases, with 3 bases between the two germline ends. Germline lookup yields CDR1 MDHEN and CDR2 SYDVKM. CDR3 length equals 11 residues.

The chain couples TRBV13 to TRBJ2-7; D is undetermined. There are 15 residues in the CDR3. Trimming removed 1 base at V and 0 bases at J, with 10 bases between. Germline CDR1 reads PRHDT; CDR2 reads FYEKMQ (reference sequence). The CDR3 DNA is TGTGCCAGCAGCTTAGCCGGAAGAAGCTCCTACGAGCAGTACTTC. Translation: CASSLAGRSSYEQYF. The variable domain in full, with the rest retrieved from reference TRBV13 and TRBJ2-7, is AAGVIQSPRHLIKEKRETATLKCYPIPRHDTVYWYQQGPGQDPQFLISFYEKMQSDKGSIPDRFSAQQFSDYHSELNMSSLELGDSALYFCASSLAGRSSYEQYFGPGTRLTVT.

CDR3 loop: CASSPDPGTTYNEQFF. Here the CDR3 DNA reads TGTGCCAGCAGCCCCGACCCCGGGACTACGTACAATGAGCAGTTCTTC. V usage is TRBV28 and J usage is TRBJ2-1; 7 bases are shared with TRBD2. Losses at the gene ends were 6 bases for V and 4 bases for J; bases not matched to a gene: 12. Per germline, CDR1 MDHEN and CDR2 SYDVKM. The CDR3 is 16 amino acids.

V gene TRBV19 combines with J gene TRBJ2-1; tentative D call: TRBD2 (6 bases). Germline-derived CDR1 and CDR2 are LNHDA and SQIVND (reference sequence). The V and J ends lost 7 bases and 8 bases respectively, with 9 bases between them. The CDR3 has 11 residues. The CDR3 DNA sequence: TGTGCCAGTACCAGGAGGGATGAGCAGTTCTTC. It specifies CASTRRDEQFF.

The chain uses TRBV4-1 and TRBJ1-4; TRBD1 is a possible D gene (5 bases). CDR1 is MGHRA, CDR2 YSYEKL, per germline. The CDR3 has 16 amino acids. Trimming took 4 bases from V and 7 from J, leaving 19 bases between them. The CDR3 loop is CASSLARSGGAEKLFF. The CDR3 bases are TGCGCCAGCAGCCTGGCTCGGAGCGGTGGGGCTGAAAAACTGTTTTTT.